Listed below are T cell receptor beta chains from one sample, sequenced in a study of T cell repertoires in cytomegalovirus infection. TCRdb redid the calling of the reads with MiXCR, one entry per CDR3 protein. This table has approximately 730,000 distinct CDR3 sequences, 25% to 35% appearing once. These receptors' targets are unknown. Sequencing used cultured CD8+ T cells from PBMCs, obtained from culture after CMV antigen stimulation. These TCRs come from a human donor in good health (CMV status not recorded). Some clones in this sample may be carry-over from other donors' samples. CDR3s include the opening cysteine and the closing phenylalanine or tryptophan. The D gene is left open where the match is weak. Expanded clones get a size class; other rows say once, few or many, or leave the size out.

15	TRBJ1-6	-	TRBD1	TRBV27	TGTGCCAGCAGCTCGACCGGGACAGAAAATTCACCCCTCCACTTT	CASSSTGTENSPLHF
19	TRBJ2-6	many	TRBD1	TRBV7-6	TGTGCCAGCAGCCTCAGGGGGCTTCCCCCTTACTCTGGGGCCAACGTCCTGACTTTC	CASSLRGLPPYSGANVLTF
11	TRBJ2-2	-	-	TRBV4-2	TGTGCCAGCAGGTCTGCCGGGGAGCTGTTTTTT	CASRSAGELFF
15	TRBJ2-1	-	-	TRBV20-1	TGCAGTGCTAGAGAAACGGGGGGCCTCTACAATGAGCAGTTCTTC	CSARETGGLYNEQFF
16	TRBJ2-3	few	-	TRBV6-8	TGTGCCAGCAGTTACTCTGCGGGACTCCTCACAGATACGCAGTATTTT	CASSYSAGLLTDTQYF
17	TRBJ2-3	many	-	TRBV7-2	TGTGCCAGCAGCTTAGCTCCAAGGTTCGAGGGCACAGATACGCAGTATTTT	CASSLAPRFEGTDTQYF
16	TRBJ2-2	-	-	TRBV6-2/TRBV6-3	TGTGCCAGCTTGAATTTTCGTGGCAGGGCGGGCGGGGAGCTGTTTTTT	CASLNFRGRAGGELFF
18	TRBJ1-1	few	-	TRBV27	TGTGCCAGCAGTTTAATATTCCCCCGGGTGGACCTGGACACTGAAGCTTTCTTT	CASSLIFPRVDLDTEAFF
18	TRBJ2-2	-	-	TRBV6-6	TGTGCCAGCAGTTACCTCCCTCAAGGGGTTACGAACACCGGGGAGCTGTTTTTT	CASSYLPQGVTNTGELFF
14	TRBJ1-1	few	-	TRBV7-9	TGTGCCAGCAGCTTACCCGCCGGGAACACTGAAGCTTTCTTT	CASSLPAGNTEAFF
15	TRBJ1-1	few	-	TRBV11-2	TGTGCCAGCACCTCCCATGGAGCCATGAACACTGAAGCTTTCTTT	CASTSHGAMNTEAFF
15	TRBJ1-5	few	TRBD1	TRBV4-1	TGCGCCAGCAGCCCTACCGGACAGGGTGGTCAGCCCCAGCATTTT	CASSPTGQGGQPQHF
14	TRBJ2-5	-	TRBD1	TRBV6-2/TRBV6-3	TGTGCCAGCAGCCCGACGGGACAGCAAGAGACCCAGTACTTC	CASSPTGQQETQYF
18	TRBJ2-3	-	TRBD2	TRBV2	TGTGCCAGCCCCTCCGGGACTAGCGGGGGCCGTGGAACAGATACGCAGTATTTT	CASPSGTSGGRGTDTQYF
14	TRBJ1-3	-	TRBD1	TRBV19	TGTGCCAGTAGAACCCGACAGGGGGTGGACACCATATATTTT	CASRTRQGVDTIYF
12	TRBJ1-1	few	-	TRBV9	TGTGCCAGCAGCGTAGAAGGGGCTCAAGCTTTCTTT	CASSVEGAQAFF
12	TRBJ1-2	few	-	TRBV29-1	TGCAGCGGCCTTTCAGGGGACTATGGCTACACCTTC	CSGLSGDYGYTF
15	TRBJ1-1	-	-	TRBV19	TGTGCCAGTAGTATGTGGGGGGCTGGGAACACTGAAGCTTTCTTT	CASSMWGAGNTEAFF
13	TRBJ2-7	-	-	TRBV12-5	TGTGCTAGTGGTTTGGGTAGGGGTTACGAGCAGTACTTC	CASGLGRGYEQYF
15	TRBJ2-2	-	TRBD1	TRBV10-3	TGTGCCATCACCGAGACAGGGGGCGGCACCGGGGAGCTGTTTTTT	CAITETGGGTGELFF
15	TRBJ1-5	many	-	TRBV7-2	TGTGCCAGCAGCGTCAACAGGGTGCGCAATCAGCCCCAGCATTTT	CASSVNRVRNQPQHF
16	TRBJ1-1	few	TRBD1	TRBV7-6	TGTGCCAGCAGCTTAGTAGGGAGAGGGGGCAACACTGAAGCTTTCTTT	CASSLVGRGGNTEAFF
15	TRBJ2-1	few	-	TRBV7-6	TGTGCCAGCAGCTTAGGGACTCAGTCCTACAATGAGCAGTTCTTC	CASSLGTQSYNEQFF
19	TRBJ1-6	few	-	TRBV2	TGTGCCAGCAGTGAGAGTTGGACTCCGGTGGGGTCAGGTAATTCACCCCTCCACTTT	CASSESWTPVGSGNSPLHF
15	TRBJ1-3	-	TRBD1	TRBV6-4	TGTGCCAGCAGGATAGAGGGGGCAGCGGGAAACACCATATATTTT	CASRIEGAAGNTIYF
13	TRBJ1-5	-	-	TRBV7-7	TGTGCTAGCAGCTCGGGACGCAATCAGCCCCAGCATTTT	CASSSGRNQPQHF
15	TRBJ1-5	-	-	TRBV7-3	TGTGCCAGCAGCTTAAAATGGGTATACCGGGACCCCCAGCATTTT	CASSLKWVYRDPQHF
15	TRBJ2-2	-	TRBD2	TRBV28	TGTGCCAGCAGTTCTACTAGCGGGGCCACCGGGGAGCTGTTTTTT	CASSSTSGATGELFF
15	TRBJ2-1	-	-	TRBV19	TGTGCCAGTACTAAACAGCGGACTGCCTACAATGAGCAGTTCTTC	CASTKQRTAYNEQFF